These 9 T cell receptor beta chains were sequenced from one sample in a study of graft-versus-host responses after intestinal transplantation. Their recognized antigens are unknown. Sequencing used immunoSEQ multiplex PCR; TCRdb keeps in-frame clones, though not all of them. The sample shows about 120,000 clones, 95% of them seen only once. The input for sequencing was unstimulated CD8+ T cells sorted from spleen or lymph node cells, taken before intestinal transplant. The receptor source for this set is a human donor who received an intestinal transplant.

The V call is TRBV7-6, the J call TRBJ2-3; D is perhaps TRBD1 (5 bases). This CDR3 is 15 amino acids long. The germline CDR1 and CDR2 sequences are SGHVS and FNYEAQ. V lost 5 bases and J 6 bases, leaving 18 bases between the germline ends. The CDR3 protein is CASSLWTTTWDTQYF. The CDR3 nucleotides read TGTGCCAGCAGCCTTTGGACAACGACTTGGGATACGCAGTATTTT.

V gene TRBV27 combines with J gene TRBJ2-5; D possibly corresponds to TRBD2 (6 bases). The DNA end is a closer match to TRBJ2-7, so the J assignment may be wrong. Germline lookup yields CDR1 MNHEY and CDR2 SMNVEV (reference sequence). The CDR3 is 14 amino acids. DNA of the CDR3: TGTGCCAGCAGTTCGCTAGCGTCCTCCTACGAGCAGTACTTC. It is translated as CASSSLASSYEQYF.

The CDR3 coding sequence is TGTGCCAGCAGCCAAGATCCGGGCGGGGGGCTTACTCCCATATATTTT. Translated: CASSQDPGGGLTPIYF. V gene TRBV14 combines with J gene TRBJ1-3; D perhaps matches TRBD1 (6 bases). This CDR3 has 16 residues. Trimming stripped 0 bases from V and 11 bases from J, with 20 bases between. In germline, CDR1 is SGHDN, CDR2 FVKESK.

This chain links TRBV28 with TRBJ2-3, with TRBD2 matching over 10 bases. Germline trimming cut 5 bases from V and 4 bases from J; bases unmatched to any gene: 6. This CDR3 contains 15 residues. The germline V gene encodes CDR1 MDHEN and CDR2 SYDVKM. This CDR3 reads CASSDGAGGADTQYF. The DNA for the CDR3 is TGTGCCAGCAGTGATGGAGCGGGAGGGGCAGATACGCAGTATTTT. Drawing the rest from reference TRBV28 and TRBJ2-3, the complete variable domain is DVKVTQSSRYLVKRTGEKVFLECVQDMDHENMFWYRQDPGLGLRLIYFSYDVKMKEKGDIPEGYSVSREKKERFSLILESASTNQTSMYLCASSDGAGGADTQYFGPGTRLTVL.

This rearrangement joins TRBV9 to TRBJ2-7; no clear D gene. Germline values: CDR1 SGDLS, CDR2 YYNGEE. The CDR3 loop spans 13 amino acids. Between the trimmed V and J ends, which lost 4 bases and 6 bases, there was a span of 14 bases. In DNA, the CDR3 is TGTGCCAGCAGCCCCCCAAATCGGGCCGAGCAGTACTTC. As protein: CASSPPNRAEQYF. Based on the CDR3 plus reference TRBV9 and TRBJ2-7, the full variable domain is DSGVTQTPKHLITATGQRVTLRCSPRSGDLSVYWYQQSLDQGLQFLIQYYNGEERAKGNILERFSAQQFPDLHSELNLSSLELGDSALYFCASSPPNRAEQYFGPGTRLTVT.

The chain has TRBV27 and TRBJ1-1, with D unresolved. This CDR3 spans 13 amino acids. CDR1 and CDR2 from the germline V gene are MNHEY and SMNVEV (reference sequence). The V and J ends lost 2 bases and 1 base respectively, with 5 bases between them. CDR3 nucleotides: TGTGCCAGCAGTTTAATGGCGAACACTGAAGCTTTCTTT. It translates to CASSLMANTEAFF.

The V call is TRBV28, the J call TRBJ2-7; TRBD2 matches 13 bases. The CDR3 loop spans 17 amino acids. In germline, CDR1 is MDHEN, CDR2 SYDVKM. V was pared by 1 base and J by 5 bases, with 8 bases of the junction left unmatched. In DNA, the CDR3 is TGTGCCAGCAGTTTATCGCCCAAACTAGCGGGAGGGGACGAGCAGTACTTC. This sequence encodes CASSLSPKLAGGDEQYF.

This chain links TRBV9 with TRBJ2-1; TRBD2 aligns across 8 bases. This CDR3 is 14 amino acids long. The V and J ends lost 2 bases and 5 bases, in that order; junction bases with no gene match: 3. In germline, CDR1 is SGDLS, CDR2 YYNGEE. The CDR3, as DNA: TGTGCCAGCAGCGTCAGCGGGGGAAACAATGAGCAGTTCTTC. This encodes CASSVSGGNNEQFF.

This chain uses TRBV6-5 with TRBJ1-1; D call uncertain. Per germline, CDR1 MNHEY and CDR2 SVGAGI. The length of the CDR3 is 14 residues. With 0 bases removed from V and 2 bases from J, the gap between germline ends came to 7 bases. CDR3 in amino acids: CASSYSEGNTEAFF. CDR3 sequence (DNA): TGTGCCAGCAGTTACTCCGAGGGTAACACTGAAGCTTTCTTT.